This T cell receptor (beta chain) emerged from a study of Tregs in tolerant kidney transplant recipients. Broader study findings: This study did not directly address biological reproducibility.

A word on this clone: The antigen remains unidentified.

V lost 4 bases, J lost 5 bases, and 12 bases lay in between. CDR1 is SGHRS and CDR2 is YFSETQ in the germline V gene. This CDR3 is 13 amino acids long. TCRdb keeps only in-frame clones here, not all; method: immunoSEQ multiplex PCR. The sample carries more than 95,000 clones, almost 95% recorded once. This sequence joins TRBV5-1 and TRBJ1-1; D remains ambiguous. The material sequenced was CD4+ T cells from blood. The clonotype originates from a human donor in good health. CDR3 sequence: CASSDSTGTEAFF. The CDR3 coding sequence is TGCGCCAGCAGCGATTCGACCGGGACTGAAGCTTTCTTT. The full variable domain, completed using reference TRBV5-1 and TRBJ1-1, is KAGVTQTPRYLIKTRGQQVTLSCSPISGHRSVSWYQQTPGQGLQFLFEYFSETQRNKGNFPGRFSGRQFSNSRSEMNVSTLELGDSALYLCASSDSTGTEAFFGQGTRLTVV.